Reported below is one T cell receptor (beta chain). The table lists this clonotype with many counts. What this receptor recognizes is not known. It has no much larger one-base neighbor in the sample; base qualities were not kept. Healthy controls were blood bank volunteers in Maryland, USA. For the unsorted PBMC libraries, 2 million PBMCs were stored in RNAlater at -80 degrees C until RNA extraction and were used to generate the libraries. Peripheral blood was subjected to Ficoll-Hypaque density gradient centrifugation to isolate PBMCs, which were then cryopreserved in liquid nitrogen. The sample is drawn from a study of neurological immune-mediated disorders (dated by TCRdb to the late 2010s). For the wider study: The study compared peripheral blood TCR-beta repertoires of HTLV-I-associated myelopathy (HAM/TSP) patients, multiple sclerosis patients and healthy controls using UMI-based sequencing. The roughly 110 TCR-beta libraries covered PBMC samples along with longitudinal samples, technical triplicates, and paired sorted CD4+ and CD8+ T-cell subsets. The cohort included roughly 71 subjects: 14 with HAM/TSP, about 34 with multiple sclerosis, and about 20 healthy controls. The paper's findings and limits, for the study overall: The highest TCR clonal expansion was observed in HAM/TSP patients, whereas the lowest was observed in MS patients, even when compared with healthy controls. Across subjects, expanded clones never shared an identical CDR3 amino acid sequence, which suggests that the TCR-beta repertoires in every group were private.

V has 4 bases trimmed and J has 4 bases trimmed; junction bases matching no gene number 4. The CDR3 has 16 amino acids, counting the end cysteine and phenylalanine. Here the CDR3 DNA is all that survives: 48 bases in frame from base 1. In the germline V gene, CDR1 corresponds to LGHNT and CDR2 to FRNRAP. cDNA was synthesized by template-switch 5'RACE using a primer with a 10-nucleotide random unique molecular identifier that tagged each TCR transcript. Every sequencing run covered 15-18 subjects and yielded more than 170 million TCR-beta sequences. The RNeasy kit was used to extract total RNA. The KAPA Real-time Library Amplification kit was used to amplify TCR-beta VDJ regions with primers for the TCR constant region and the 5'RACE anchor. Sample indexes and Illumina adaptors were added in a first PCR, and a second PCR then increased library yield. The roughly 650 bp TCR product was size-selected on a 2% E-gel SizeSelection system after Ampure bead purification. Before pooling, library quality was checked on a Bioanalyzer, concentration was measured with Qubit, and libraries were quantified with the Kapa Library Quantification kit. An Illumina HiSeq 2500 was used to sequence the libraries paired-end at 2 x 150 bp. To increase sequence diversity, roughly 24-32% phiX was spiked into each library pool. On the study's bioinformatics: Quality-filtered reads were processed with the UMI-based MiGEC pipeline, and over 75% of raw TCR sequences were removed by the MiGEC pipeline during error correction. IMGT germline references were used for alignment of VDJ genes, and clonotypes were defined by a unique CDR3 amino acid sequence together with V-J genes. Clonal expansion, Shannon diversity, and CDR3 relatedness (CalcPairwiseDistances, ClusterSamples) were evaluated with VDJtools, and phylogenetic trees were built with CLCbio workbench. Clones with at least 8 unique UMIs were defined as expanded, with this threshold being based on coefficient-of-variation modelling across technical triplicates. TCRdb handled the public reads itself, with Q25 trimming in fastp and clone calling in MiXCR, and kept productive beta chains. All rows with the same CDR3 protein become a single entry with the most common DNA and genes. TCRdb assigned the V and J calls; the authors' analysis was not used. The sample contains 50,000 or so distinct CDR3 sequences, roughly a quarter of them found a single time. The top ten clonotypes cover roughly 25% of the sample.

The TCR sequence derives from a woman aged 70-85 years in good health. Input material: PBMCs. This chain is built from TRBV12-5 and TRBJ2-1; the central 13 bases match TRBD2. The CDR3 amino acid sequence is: CASGSKGLAGYNEQFF. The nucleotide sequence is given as TGTGCTAGTGGTTCCAAGGGACTAGCGGGATACAATGAGCAGTTCTTC. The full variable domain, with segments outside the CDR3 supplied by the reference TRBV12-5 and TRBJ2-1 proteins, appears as DARVTQTPRHKVTEMGQEVTMRCQPILGHNTVFWYRQTMMQGLELLAYFRNRAPLDDSGMPKDRFSAEMPDATLATLKIQPSEPRDSAVYFCASGSKGLAGYNEQFFGPGTRLTVL.